What follows are 16 T cell receptor beta chains derived from one specimen sequenced in a study of shared clonotypes between healthy human individuals. Produced via immunoSEQ multiplex PCR; TCRdb's table is partial and in-frame only. The table has about 1 million clones, around 74% seen once; the top ten hold about 1.4%. The specimen was memory CD4+ T cells sorted from blood. The subset is: CD45RA-negative fraction. These receptors all come from a man younger than 35 in good health.

With respect to this clone: This same CDR3 is encoded by further DNA sequences in the sample. The genes are TRBV5-1 and TRBJ1-2, with D possibly matching TRBD1 (5 bases). CDR3 length equals 15 residues. Trimming left V 0 bases short and J 4 bases short, with 13 bases between. Germline V gene lookup returns CDR1 SGHRS and CDR2 YFSETQ. Written as DNA, the CDR3 is TGCGCCAGCAGCTTGGAAGGGGATTCAATCTATGGCTACACCTTC. Protein product: CASSLEGDSIYGYTF.

V gene TRBV6-5 combines with J gene TRBJ2-5, with 14 bases identical to TRBD2. The trim removed 5 bases at V and 4 bases at J, leaving 3 bases unmatched. The CDR3 loop spans 15 amino acids. In germline, CDR1 is MNHEY, CDR2 SVGAGI. In nucleotides, the CDR3 is TGTGCCAGCAGTACGACTAGCGGGGGGGGAGAGACCCAGTACTTC. It encodes CASSTTSGGGETQYF.

The V call is TRBV5-1, the J call TRBJ1-4; D unclear. Trimming removed 4 bases at V and 2 bases at J, with 9 bases between. Germline V gene sequence: CDR1 SGHRS, CDR2 YFSETQ. The CDR3 consists of 14 residues. The CDR3 reads CASSASLTNEKLFF. As DNA, the CDR3 is TGCGCCAGCAGCGCATCCTTGACTAATGAAAAACTGTTTTTT.

This clone came up a few times. The V gene is TRBV5-1, the J gene TRBJ1-1, with 8 bases matching TRBD1. The V gene end was trimmed by 1 base and the J gene end by 5 bases; junction bases not matched to a gene: 10. This CDR3 spans 16 amino acids. From germline, CDR1 is SGHRS and CDR2 YFSETQ. The CDR3 here is CASSLRADRVRTEAFF. CDR3 bases: TGCGCCAGCAGCTTGAGGGCGGACAGGGTGAGGACTGAAGCTTTCTTT.

As regards this clone: The same CDR3 is also encoded by other DNA sequences in this sample. The V and J genes are TRBV14 and TRBJ1-2, with TRBD1 as a possible D gene (6 bases). Trimming removed 3 bases at V and 3 bases at J, with 8 bases between. The CDR3 consists of 13 residues. Germline values: CDR1 SGHDN, CDR2 FVKESK. The CDR3 DNA follows: TGTGCCAGCAGCCAGGACAGTTACTATGGCTACACCTTC. It yields the protein CASSQDSYYGYTF.

The rearrangement joins TRBV5-1 to TRBJ1-1; no clear D gene. Germline-derived CDR1 and CDR2 are SGHRS and YFSETQ. The CDR3 runs 15 residues. Trimming shortened V by 0 bases and J by 4 bases, and 13 bases separated the two germline ends. The DNA for the CDR3 is TGCGCCAGCAGCTTGGAAGGCCTGTGGGGCACTGAAGCTTTCTTT. This encodes CASSLEGLWGTEAFF.

The chain has TRBV7-2 and TRBJ2-7; TRBD2 might be the D (6 bases). The CDR3 sequence is 13 residues long. CDR1 is SGHTA and CDR2 is FQGNSA in the germline V gene. V shed 5 bases and J shed 7 bases, with 15 bases lying between them. CDR3 nucleotide sequence: TGTGCCAGCAGCCCACCGGGACTCTGGGAGCAGTACTTC. This gives the protein CASSPPGLWEQYF.

The gene calls are TRBV27 and TRBJ2-6; D perhaps matches TRBD1 (5 bases). Per germline, CDR1 MNHEY and CDR2 SMNVEV (reference sequence). V was pared by 2 bases and J by 2 bases, with 25 bases between. This CDR3 region has 21 residues. This chain's CDR3 is CASSLRLMVGRAIPGANVLTF. The CDR3 bases are TGTGCCAGCAGTTTACGCTTAATGGTAGGCAGGGCGATCCCTGGGGCCAACGTCCTGACTTTC.

A few counts support this clone. The chain is built from TRBV7-8 and TRBJ2-1, with 12 bases aligning to TRBD2. The CDR3 has 17 amino acids. V lost 4 bases and J lost 2; bases outside the gene matches: 6. Germline-derived CDR1 and CDR2 are SGHVS and FQNEAQ. CDR3 bases: TGTGCCAGCAGCTATCCTAGCGGGGGGGCCGCCTACAATGAGCAGTTCTTC. This gives the protein CASSYPSGGAAYNEQFF.

The chain couples TRBV5-6 to TRBJ1-3; TRBD1 is a possible D gene (6 bases). This CDR3 is 16 amino acids long. V dropped 4 bases and J dropped 4 bases, with 18 bases sitting between them. Germline V gene data show CDR1 as SGHDT and CDR2 as YYEEEE. The CDR3 here is CASSPLLGASGNTIYF. The CDR3 DNA reads as TGTGCCAGCAGCCCTCTGTTGGGGGCGTCCGGAAACACCATATATTTT.

The genes are TRBV6-5 and TRBJ2-7; weak D call: TRBD2 (6 bases). Trimming stripped 6 bases from V and 2 bases from J, with 14 bases between. The CDR3 has 14 residues. The germline V gene has CDR1 MNHEY and CDR2 SVGAGI. The CDR3 protein is CASRMEGRTYEQYF. The CDR3 nucleotides read TGTGCCAGCAGAATGGAGGGCCGCACCTACGAGCAGTACTTC.

The rearrangement uses TRBV5-1 and TRBJ2-7; D gene ambiguous. Germline CDR1 and CDR2: SGHRS and YFSETQ. The V and J ends lost 7 bases and 7 bases respectively, with 9 bases between them. The CDR3 runs 10 residues. The CDR3 is CASEAWEQYF. The CDR3 DNA is TGCGCCAGCGAGGCCTGGGAGCAGTACTTC. Complete variable domain (other parts from reference TRBV5-1 and TRBJ2-7): KAGVTQTPRYLIKTRGQQVTLSCSPISGHRSVSWYQQTPGQGLQFLFEYFSETQRNKGNFPGRFSGRQFSNSRSEMNVSTLELGDSALYLCASEAWEQYFGPGTRLTVT.

As for this clone: The sample has other DNA sequences that encode this CDR3 too. This sequence joins TRBV11-2 and TRBJ2-5; D call uncertain. Germline V gene data show CDR1 as SGHAT and CDR2 as FQNNGV. This CDR3 spans 13 amino acids. Trimming cost V 5 bases and J 2 bases, with 9 bases left between them. The CDR3: CASSRERQETQYF. For the CDR3, the DNA is TGTGCCAGCAGCCGTGAAAGACAAGAGACCCAGTACTTC.

V usage is TRBV2 and J usage is TRBJ1-1; D call uncertain. V lost 9 bases to trimming and J lost 0 bases, with 20 bases between them. The germline V gene encodes CDR1 SNHLY and CDR2 FYNNEI. The CDR3 has 16 amino acids. The CDR3 here is CASQGLRPGLNTEAFF. In DNA form, the CDR3 reads TGTGCCAGTCAAGGGCTTCGCCCCGGTTTGAACACTGAAGCTTTCTTT.

The genes are TRBV4-1 and TRBJ2-5; 7 bases map to TRBD1. The V gene end was trimmed by 0 bases and the J gene end by 4 bases; junction bases not matched to a gene: 2. Germline V lookup: CDR1 MGHRA, CDR2 YSYEKL. The CDR3 is made up of 14 amino acids. The DNA for the CDR3 is TGCGCCAGCAGCCAAGATCAGGGGGTAGAGACCCAGTACTTC. As protein: CASSQDQGVETQYF.

This clone has only a few counts. The V gene is TRBV7-2, the J gene TRBJ2-3; D perhaps matches TRBD2 (6 bases). The germline V and J ends were trimmed by 3 bases and 4 bases, with 8 bases remaining between them. The length of the CDR3 is 13 residues. Germline CDR1 reads SGHTA; CDR2 reads FQGNSA. CDR3 loop: CASSFGTSDTQYF. The CDR3 DNA sequence: TGTGCCAGCAGCTTCGGGACTTCAGATACGCAGTATTTT.